This T cell receptor beta chain was documented in a study of blood T cells in healthy people across ages. Study summary: Template-switching capture recovered about one barcoded beta molecule per two T cells.

Primed by a sample-barcoded 5' primer and a J-beta primer mix, a second PCR proceeded for 7 to 11 cycles. TCRdb itself ran the 5' RACE reads through MiXCR, one entry per CDR3 protein. The table has about 680,000 distinct CDR3 sequences, approximately 49% seen once. Germline V gene data show CDR1 as DFQATT and CDR2 as SNEGSKA (reference sequence). This CDR3 region has 14 residues. Losses at the gene ends were 3 bases for V and 5 bases for J; bases not matched to a gene: 7. This clonotype was observed a few times. The sequence was collected from a woman aged 60-75 years in good health. Material for sequencing was blood. V usage is TRBV20-1 and J usage is TRBJ2-1, with TRBD2 matching 7 bases. The CDR3 DNA sequence: TGCAGTGCTAGGTGGGGGACTAAAGACAATGAGCAGTTCTTC. This translates into CSARWGTKDNEQFF.